One and the same sample provided the 30 T cell receptor beta chains below, sequenced in a study of T-cell memory formation after mild COVID-19. Each CDR3 protein gets one entry after TCRdb re-called the 5' RACE reads with MiXCR. Found here are about 470,000 distinct CDR3 sequences, roughly 23% of them singletons; the top ten hold around 12%. Material: PBMCs or a T cell subset sorted from them (not recorded which). These receptors came from an adult woman who had mild COVID-19 (a few samples of this study predate the infection). Cell type and time point are not known.

The CDR3 loop reads CASSEDRVVGYTF. DNA for the CDR3: TGTGCCAGCAGTGAGGACAGGGTGGTGGGCTACACCTTC. This chain connects TRBV2 to TRBJ1-2; 8 bases agree with TRBD1. J gave up 8 bases and V 3 bases, and 5 bases lay outside the gene matches. CDR3 length: 13 residues. CDR1 is SNHLY and CDR2 is FYNNEI in the germline V gene. Combining the CDR3 with reference TRBV2 and TRBJ1-2 gives the whole variable domain EPEVTQTPSHQVTQMGQEVILRCVPISNHLYFYWYRQILGQKVEFLVSFYNNEISEKSEIFDDQFSVERPDGSNFTLKIRSTKLEDSAMYFCASSEDRVVGYTFGSGTRLTVV.

This clonotype was seen a few times. This chain uses TRBV12-3 or TRBV12-4 with TRBJ2-3; D gene uncertain. The CDR3 contains 13 residues. V gave up 2 bases and J gave up 2 bases, with 5 bases separating them. The CDR3 coding sequence is TGTGCCAGCAGTTTACGGATCACAGATACGCAGTATTTT. Its translation: CASSLRITDTQYF.

This sequence joins TRBV3-1 and TRBJ1-2, with D perhaps matching TRBD1 (6 bases). The V gene lost 4 bases and the J gene lost 2 bases, with 11 bases spanning the gap. Germline lookup yields CDR1 LGHDT and CDR2 YNNKEL (reference sequence). This CDR3 has 14 amino acids. CDR3 nucleotide sequence: TGTGCCAGCAGCCCAGGGGAGGCCAACTATGGCTACACCTTC. Translation gives CASSPGEANYGYTF.

J is TRBJ2-7 and V is TRBV20-1; 8 bases agree with TRBD2. CDR1 is DFQATT and CDR2 is SNEGSKA in the germline V gene (reference sequence). Germline trimming cut 6 bases from V and 4 bases from J; bases unmatched to any gene: 8. The CDR3 has 13 amino acids. DNA for the CDR3: TGCAGTGCGCAACTAGCGGCCACGTACGAGCAGTACTTC. Amino acids: CSAQLAATYEQYF.

The chain carries TRBV6-5 and TRBJ1-1, with TRBD1 as a possible D gene (5 bases). Germline CDR1 MNHEY, CDR2 SVGAGI. The CDR3 covers 15 residues. Trimming took 8 bases from V and 0 from J, leaving 16 bases between them. CDR3 sequence (DNA): TGTGCCAGCGCCCCGGTTGACAGAATGAACACTGAAGCTTTCTTT. Protein sequence: CASAPVDRMNTEAFF.

The rearrangement uses TRBV20-1 and TRBJ2-7; D may correspond to TRBD1 or TRBD2 (6 bases each). Looked up from germline, CDR1 is DFQATT and CDR2 is SNEGSKA (reference sequence). V was shortened by 2 bases and J by 5 bases, with 10 bases between the two germline ends. This CDR3 contains 12 residues. For the CDR3, the DNA is TGCAGTGCTAGAAGGGGGGCTAACGAGCAGTACTTC. It encodes CSARRGANEQYF.

The genes are TRBV9 and TRBJ2-1, with 10 positions matching TRBD2. From germline, CDR1 is SGDLS and CDR2 YYNGEE. Germline trimming cut 2 bases from V and 6 bases from J; bases unmatched to any gene: 5. There are 15 residues in the CDR3. The CDR3 sequence: CASSVRTSGTNEQFF. The CDR3 DNA is TGTGCCAGCAGCGTTAGGACTAGCGGAACCAATGAGCAGTTCTTC.

In its sample, this clonotype was seen a few times. The chain couples TRBV4-2 to TRBJ2-7, with 8 bases aligning to TRBD1. With 4 bases clipped from V and 5 bases from J, the junction kept 10 bases outside the gene matches. The CDR3 contains 15 residues. Per germline, CDR1 LGHNA and CDR2 YNFKEQ. The CDR3 is CASSPTDRGPNEQYF. CDR3 nucleotides: TGTGCCAGCAGCCCCACAGACAGGGGACCAAACGAGCAGTACTTC.

J is TRBJ2-1 and V is TRBV7-8; TRBD1 matches 7 bases. Germline V gene lookup returns CDR1 SGHVS and CDR2 FQNEAQ. The CDR3 is made up of 24 amino acids. Trimming at V came to 6 bases and at J to 8 bases, leaving 40 bases not matched to a gene. CDR3 nucleotide sequence: TGTGCCAGCAGATCGTCGTTTAGGGGGCCAAAAGACAAGAGCTCCTACAAGGGCGGCGATGAGCAGTTCTTC. Residues: CASRSSFRGPKDKSSYKGGDEQFF.

This clonotype was observed a handful of times. The rearrangement links TRBV5-1 to TRBJ2-7, with D possibly matching TRBD1 (5 bases). This CDR3 comprises 16 residues. Germline V CDR1 and CDR2: SGHRS, YFSETQ. Deletions cut 1 base from V and 1 base from J, with 15 bases between. Here the CDR3 reads CASSLPPSQGSYEQYF. CDR3 bases: TGCGCCAGCAGCTTGCCCCCAAGTCAGGGATCCTACGAGCAGTACTTC.

This clonotype was detected only a few times. The V and J genes are TRBV2 and TRBJ2-3, with 10 bases aligning to TRBD2. CDR1 is SNHLY and CDR2 is FYNNEI in the germline V gene. With V trimmed by 5 bases and J by 6 bases, 14 bases remained unmatched. The CDR3 spans 17 residues. CDR3 DNA sequence: TGTGCCAGCAGTAGGCCTGAGAGGAGCGGGAGGGCCGATACGCAGTATTTT. It translates to CASSRPERSGRADTQYF.

This clonotype was counted only a few times. The chain carries TRBV12-3 or TRBV12-4 and TRBJ2-3; D might be TRBD2 (7 bases). The CDR3 extends over 15 amino acids. The V end was cut by 6 bases, the J end by 4 bases, with 17 bases between. The CDR3 nucleotides read TGTGCCAGCAGAAGTGAGGGGGGGGCATCAGATACGCAGTATTTT. Protein sequence: CASRSEGGASDTQYF.

This clonotype has more than one count but fewer than ten. This chain joins TRBV20-1 and TRBJ2-3, with 9 bases that match TRBD2. The germline V gene encodes CDR1 DFQATT and CDR2 SNEGSKA (reference sequence). This CDR3 is 14 amino acids long. The V and J ends lost 6 bases and 2 bases, in that order; junction bases with no gene match: 6. The CDR3 coding sequence is TGCAGTGCGCCAGCGGGAGGAAACACAGATACGCAGTATTTT. It yields the protein CSAPAGGNTDTQYF.

This clonotype was observed at least ten times. The J gene is TRBJ1-6, the V gene TRBV7-3, with D maybe TRBD1 (6 bases). Per germline, CDR1 SGHTA and CDR2 FQGTGA. This CDR3 contains 14 residues. V was shortened by 3 bases and J by 10 bases, with 13 bases between the two germline ends. Written as DNA, the CDR3 is TGTGCCAGCAGCTTGCAGGGGCGGGACTCACCCCTCCACTTT. Translating gives CASSLQGRDSPLHF.

The rearrangement links TRBV7-3 to TRBJ1-1, with 9 bases matching TRBD1. The CDR3 is 16 amino acids. Losses at the gene ends were 5 bases for V and 4 bases for J; bases not matched to a gene: 11. The germline gives CDR1 SGHTA, CDR2 FQGTGA. As DNA, the CDR3 is TGTGCCAGCAGCGCAGGGGACAGGGATTTTTCCACTGAAGCTTTCTTT. Its protein product is CASSAGDRDFSTEAFF.

CDR3 bases: TGTGCCAGCAGCCCGTCCCAGGGGAAGACCGGGGAGCTGTTTTTT. Translation: CASSPSQGKTGELFF. The chain uses TRBV5-4 and TRBJ2-2, with D possibly being TRBD1 (6 bases). The CDR3 sequence is 15 residues long. V lost 4 bases to trimming and J lost 5 bases, with 15 bases between them. Per the germline V gene, CDR1 is SGHNT and CDR2 is YYREEE (reference sequence).

This clonotype was seen a handful of times. CDR3 bases: TGTGCCAGCAGCACCAGGGGGCGCGAAGGTCTCCAACTTGGCTACACCTTC. As protein: CASSTRGREGLQLGYTF. The rearrangement joins TRBV7-2 to TRBJ1-2, with TRBD1 matching 8 bases. The CDR3 extends over 17 amino acids. Germline CDR1 is SGHTA and CDR2 is FQGNSA. With V trimmed by 5 bases and J by 7 bases, 18 bases remained unmatched.

The chain recombines TRBV15 with TRBJ1-2; TRBD1 aligns across 7 bases. V was pared by 5 bases and J by 6 bases, with 6 bases of the junction left unmatched. This CDR3 is 13 amino acids long. From germline, CDR1 is LNHNV and CDR2 YYDKDF (reference sequence). The CDR3 protein is CATSPRQGDGYTF. The CDR3 DNA reads as TGTGCCACCAGCCCTCGGCAGGGGGATGGCTACACCTTC. The full variable domain, with the rest looked up from reference TRBV15 and TRBJ1-2, is DAMVIQNPRYQVTQFGKPVTLSCSQTLNHNVMYWYQQKSSQAPKLLFHYYDKDFNNEADTPDNFQSRRPNTSFCFLDIRSPGLGDTAMYLCATSPRQGDGYTFGSGTRLTVV.

This clonotype was seen a few times. This chain joins TRBV7-9 and TRBJ1-2; D not resolved. V lost 5 bases, J lost 3 bases, and 16 bases lay in between. The germline gives CDR1 SEHNR, CDR2 FQNEAQ (reference sequence). CDR3 length: 15 amino acids. For the CDR3, the DNA is TGTGCCAGCAGCATAGTTCGGGGATTAGACTATGGCTACACCTTC. Its translation: CASSIVRGLDYGYTF.

V gene TRBV20-1 combines with J gene TRBJ2-7, with a weak D call TRBD1 (5 bases). V shed 3 bases and J shed 2 bases, with 17 bases lying between them. Looked up from germline, CDR1 is DFQATT and CDR2 is SNEGSKA (reference sequence). The CDR3 is 15 residues long. This CDR3 is CSARSQATGTYEQYF. CDR3 bases: TGCAGTGCTAGGTCACAGGCAACAGGCACCTACGAGCAGTACTTC.

The V and J genes are TRBV5-6 and TRBJ1-4, with D uncertain. Germline CDR1 reads SGHDT; CDR2 reads YYEEEE. The CDR3 spans 12 residues. The V end was cut by 1 base, the J end by 8 bases, with 6 bases between. CDR3 protein: CASSLRREKLFF. CDR3 in DNA: TGTGCCAGCAGCTTGCGGCGGGAAAAACTGTTTTTT.

This clonotype has only a few counts. V and J are TRBV6-5 and TRBJ2-7, with a weak D call TRBD1 (5 bases). This CDR3 region has 15 residues. V was trimmed by 0 bases and J by 2 bases, leaving 11 bases between them. Germline V gene sequence: CDR1 MNHEY, CDR2 SVGAGI. As DNA, the CDR3 is TGTGCCAGCAGTTACTCGATTGCAGGGACCTACGAGCAGTACTTC. Residues: CASSYSIAGTYEQYF.

This clonotype was seen only a few times. The J gene is TRBJ2-5, the V gene TRBV18, with TRBD2 matching over 8 bases. V lost 3 bases to trimming and J lost 1 base; unmatched junction nucleotides: 4. This CDR3 spans 15 amino acids. Germline V gene lookup returns CDR1 KGHSH and CDR2 LQKENI. The CDR3 reads CASSPILAAQETQYF. The CDR3 DNA is TGTGCCAGCTCACCGATACTAGCGGCCCAAGAGACCCAGTACTTC.

The genes are TRBV5-1 and TRBJ1-6; TRBD1 aligns across 10 bases. Germline V gives CDR1 SGHRS, CDR2 YFSETQ. V lost 4 bases to trimming and J lost 8 bases; unmatched junction nucleotides: 6. This CDR3 spans 15 amino acids. CDR3 amino acids: CASSTGQGDDSPLHF. The CDR3 DNA follows: TGCGCCAGCAGCACAGGACAGGGGGACGATTCACCCCTCCACTTT.

This clonotype has only a few counts. The chain carries TRBV5-4 and TRBJ1-1; D unclear. The CDR3 loop spans 14 amino acids. Between the trimmed V and J ends, which lost 9 bases and 0 bases, there was a span of 15 bases. The germline V gene has CDR1 SGHNT and CDR2 YYREEE (reference sequence). CDR3 DNA sequence: TGTGCCATGGCGCAGGTTAACATGAACACTGAAGCTTTCTTT. This gives the protein CAMAQVNMNTEAFF.

The table lists this clonotype with many counts. The chain is built from TRBV29-1 and TRBJ1-5; D gene ambiguous. V was clipped by 7 bases and J by 4 bases, with 17 bases between them. The CDR3 contains 14 residues. Germline V gives CDR1 SQVTM, CDR2 ANQGSEA. The CDR3 loop reads CSAALGVTNQPQHF. In nucleotides, the CDR3 is TGCAGCGCCGCCCTCGGGGTTACAAATCAGCCCCAGCATTTT.

The chain couples TRBV7-2 to TRBJ1-1; D uncertain. The CDR3 is 12 amino acids. The V end was cut by 5 bases, the J end by 7 bases, with 11 bases between. Germline V gives CDR1 SGHTA, CDR2 FQGNSA. The CDR3 spells CASSARGVEAFF. The CDR3, as DNA: TGTGCCAGCAGCGCTCGAGGTGTTGAAGCTTTCTTT. Together with reference TRBV7-2 and TRBJ1-1, the CDR3 gives the full variable domain: GAGVSQSPSNKVTEKGKDVELRCDPISGHTALYWYRQSLGQGLEFLIYFQGNSAPDKSGLPSDRFSAERTGGSVSTLTIQRTQQEDSAVYLCASSARGVEAFFGQGTRLTVV.

This clonotype occurred a few times. The J gene is TRBJ2-3, the V gene TRBV29-1; 10 nucleotides line up with TRBD2. Germline trimming cut 4 bases from V and 3 bases from J; bases unmatched to any gene: 13. Germline loops: CDR1 SQVTM, CDR2 ANQGSEA. This CDR3 has 17 amino acids. The DNA of the CDR3 is TGCAGCGTTGGGGGGACACCAACTAGCGGGGCTACAGATACGCAGTATTTT. This codes for CSVGGTPTSGATDTQYF.

Many counts were recorded for this clonotype. This chain joins TRBV4-3 and TRBJ2-3, with a possible D match to TRBD2 (6 bases). Germline-derived CDR1 and CDR2 are LGHNA and YSLEER. The length of the CDR3 is 14 residues. Deletions cut 4 bases from V and 5 bases from J, with 13 bases between. CDR3 nucleotide sequence: TGCGCCAGCAGCCCAATCGCCGGGGGAGATACGCAGTATTTT. It specifies CASSPIAGGDTQYF.

This sequence joins TRBV20-1 and TRBJ2-1; 8 bases fit TRBD1. Per the germline V gene, CDR1 is DFQATT and CDR2 is SNEGSKA (reference sequence). V trimming: 6 bases; J trimming: 3 bases; junction bases outside the gene matches: 7. The CDR3 is 14 amino acids. Here the CDR3 DNA reads TGCAGTGCCCGCCCGGGACAGGACTACAATGAGCAGTTCTTC. Protein: CSARPGQDYNEQFF.